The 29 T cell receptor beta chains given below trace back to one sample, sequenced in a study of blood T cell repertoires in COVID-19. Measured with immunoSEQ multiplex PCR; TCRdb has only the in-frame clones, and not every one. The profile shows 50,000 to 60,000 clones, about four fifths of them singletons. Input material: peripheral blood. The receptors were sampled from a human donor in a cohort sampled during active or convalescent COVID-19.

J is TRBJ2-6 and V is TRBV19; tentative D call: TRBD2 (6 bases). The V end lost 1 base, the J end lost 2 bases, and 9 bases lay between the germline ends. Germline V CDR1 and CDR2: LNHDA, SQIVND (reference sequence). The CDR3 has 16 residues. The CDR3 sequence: CASSIVGGTGANVLTF. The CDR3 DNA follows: TGTGCCAGTAGTATAGTCGGGGGTACTGGGGCCAACGTCCTGACTTTC.

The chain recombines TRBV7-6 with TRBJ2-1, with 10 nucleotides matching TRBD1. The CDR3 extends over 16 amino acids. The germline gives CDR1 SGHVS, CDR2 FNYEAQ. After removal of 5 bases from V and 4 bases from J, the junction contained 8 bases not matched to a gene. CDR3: CASSPRQGAGYNEQFF. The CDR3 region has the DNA TGTGCCAGCAGCCCGAGACAGGGGGCTGGATACAATGAGCAGTTCTTC.

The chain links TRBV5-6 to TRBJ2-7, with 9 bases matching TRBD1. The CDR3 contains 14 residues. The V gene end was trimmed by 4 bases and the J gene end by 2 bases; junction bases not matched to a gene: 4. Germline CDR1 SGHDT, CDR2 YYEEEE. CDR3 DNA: TGTGCCAGCAGCAAACGGACAGGGGCCTACGAGCAGTACTTC. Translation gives CASSKRTGAYEQYF.

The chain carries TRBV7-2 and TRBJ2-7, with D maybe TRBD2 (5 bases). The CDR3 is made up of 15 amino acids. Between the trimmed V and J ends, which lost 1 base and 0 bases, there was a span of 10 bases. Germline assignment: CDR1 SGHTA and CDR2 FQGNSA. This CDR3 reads CASSLGGSLSYEQYF. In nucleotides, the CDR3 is TGTGCCAGCAGCTTAGGAGGGAGCCTCTCCTACGAGCAGTACTTC.

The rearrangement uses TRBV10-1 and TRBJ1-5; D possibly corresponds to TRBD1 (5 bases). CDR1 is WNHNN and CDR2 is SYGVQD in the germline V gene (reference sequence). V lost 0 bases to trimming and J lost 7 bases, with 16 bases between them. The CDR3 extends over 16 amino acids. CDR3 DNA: TGCGCCAGCAGTGAGTCGACCAGGCAGGGCGACCAGCCCCAGCATTTT. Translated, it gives CASSESTRQGDQPQHF.

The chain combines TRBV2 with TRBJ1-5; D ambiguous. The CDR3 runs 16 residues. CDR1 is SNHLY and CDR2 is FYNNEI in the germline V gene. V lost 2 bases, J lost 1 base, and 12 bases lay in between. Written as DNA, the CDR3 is TGTGCCAGCAGTGAACTCCCCGGGTCAAGCAATCAGCCCCAGCATTTT. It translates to CASSELPGSSNQPQHF. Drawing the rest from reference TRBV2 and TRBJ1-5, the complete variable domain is EPEVTQTPSHQVTQMGQEVILRCVPISNHLYFYWYRQILGQKVEFLVSFYNNEISEKSEIFDDQFSVERPDGSNFTLKIRSTKLEDSAMYFCASSELPGSSNQPQHFGDGTRLSIL.

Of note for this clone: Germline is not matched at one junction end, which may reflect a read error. This chain's CDR3 is CASSPGQGARGELFF. The DNA of the CDR3 is TGTGCTAGCAGCCCGGGACAGGGGGCGCGAGGGGAGCTGTTTTTT. The rearrangement joins TRBV7-7 to TRBJ2-2; 12 nucleotides match TRBD1. In germline, CDR1 is SSHAT, CDR2 FNYEAQ (reference sequence). This CDR3 spans 15 amino acids.

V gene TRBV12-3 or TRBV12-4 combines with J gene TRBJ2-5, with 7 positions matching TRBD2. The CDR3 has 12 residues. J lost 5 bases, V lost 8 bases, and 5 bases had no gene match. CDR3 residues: CASLGGGETQYF. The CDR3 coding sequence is TGTGCCAGCCTCGGGGGAGGGGAGACCCAGTACTTC.

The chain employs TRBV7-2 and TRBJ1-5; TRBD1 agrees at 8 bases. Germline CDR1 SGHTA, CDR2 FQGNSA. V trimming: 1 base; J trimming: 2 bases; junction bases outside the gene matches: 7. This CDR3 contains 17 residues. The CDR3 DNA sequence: TGTGCCAGCAGCTTAGAGGCAGGGGGCAGGGGCAATCAGCCCCAGCATTTT. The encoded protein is CASSLEAGGRGNQPQHF. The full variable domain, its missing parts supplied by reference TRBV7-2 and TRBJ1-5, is GAGVSQSPSNKVTEKGKDVELRCDPISGHTALYWYRQSLGQGLEFLIYFQGNSAPDKSGLPSDRFSAERTGGSVSTLTIQRTQQEDSAVYLCASSLEAGGRGNQPQHFGDGTRLSIL.

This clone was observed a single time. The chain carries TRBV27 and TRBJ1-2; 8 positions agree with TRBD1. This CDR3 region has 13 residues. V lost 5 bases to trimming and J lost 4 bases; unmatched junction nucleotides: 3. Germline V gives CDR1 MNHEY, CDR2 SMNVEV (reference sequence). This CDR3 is CASSNGQGYGYTF. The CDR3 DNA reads TGTGCCAGCAGTAATGGACAGGGCTATGGCTACACCTTC.

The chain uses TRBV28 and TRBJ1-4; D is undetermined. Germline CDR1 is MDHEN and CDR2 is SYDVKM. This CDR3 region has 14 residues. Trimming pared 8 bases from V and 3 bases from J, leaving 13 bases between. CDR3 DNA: TGTGCCAGCTTTCCCCCGGGAGCTAATGAAAAACTGTTTTTT. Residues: CASFPPGANEKLFF.

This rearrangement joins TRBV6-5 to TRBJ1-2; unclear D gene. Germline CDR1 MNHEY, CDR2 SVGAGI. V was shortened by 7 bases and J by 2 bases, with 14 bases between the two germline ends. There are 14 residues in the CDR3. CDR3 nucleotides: TGTGCCAGCAAGGTTGGGCAGATAAACTATGGCTACACCTTC. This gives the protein CASKVGQINYGYTF.

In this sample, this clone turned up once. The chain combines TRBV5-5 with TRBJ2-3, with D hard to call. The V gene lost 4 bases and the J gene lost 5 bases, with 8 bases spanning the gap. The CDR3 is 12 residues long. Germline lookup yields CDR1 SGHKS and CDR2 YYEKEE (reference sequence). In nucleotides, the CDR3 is TGTGCCAGCAGCCCTCTAATAGATACGCAGTATTTT. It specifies CASSPLIDTQYF.

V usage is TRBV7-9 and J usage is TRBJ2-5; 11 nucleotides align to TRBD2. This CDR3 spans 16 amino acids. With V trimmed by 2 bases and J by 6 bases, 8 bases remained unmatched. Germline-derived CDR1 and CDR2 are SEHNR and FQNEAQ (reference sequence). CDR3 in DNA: TGTGCCAGCAGCTTACCCGAGGCTAGCGGGGGGAAGACCCAGTACTTC. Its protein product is CASSLPEASGGKTQYF.

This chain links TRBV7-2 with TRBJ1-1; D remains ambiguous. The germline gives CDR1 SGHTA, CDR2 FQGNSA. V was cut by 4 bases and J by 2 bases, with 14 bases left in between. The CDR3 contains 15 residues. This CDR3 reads CASSSLTRLNTEAFF. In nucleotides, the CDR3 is TGTGCCAGCAGCTCCCTCACGAGACTTAACACTGAAGCTTTCTTT. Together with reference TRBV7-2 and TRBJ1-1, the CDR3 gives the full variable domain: GAGVSQSPSNKVTEKGKDVELRCDPISGHTALYWYRQSLGQGLEFLIYFQGNSAPDKSGLPSDRFSAERTGGSVSTLTIQRTQQEDSAVYLCASSSLTRLNTEAFFGQGTRLTVV.

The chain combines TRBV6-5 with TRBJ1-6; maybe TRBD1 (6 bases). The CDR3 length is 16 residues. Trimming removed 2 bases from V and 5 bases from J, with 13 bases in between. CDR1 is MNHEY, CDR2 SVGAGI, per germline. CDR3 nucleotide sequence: TGTGCCAGCAGTTACGCTAGGACAGTCGATAATTCACCCCTCCACTTT. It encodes CASSYARTVDNSPLHF.

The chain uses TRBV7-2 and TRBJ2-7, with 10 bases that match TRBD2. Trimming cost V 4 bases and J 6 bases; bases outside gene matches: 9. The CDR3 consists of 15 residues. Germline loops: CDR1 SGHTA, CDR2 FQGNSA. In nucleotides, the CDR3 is TGTGCCAGCAGCTACCTAGCGGGGGAGGGAGCCGAGCAGTACTTC. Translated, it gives CASSYLAGEGAEQYF. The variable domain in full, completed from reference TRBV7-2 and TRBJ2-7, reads GAGVSQSPSNKVTEKGKDVELRCDPISGHTALYWYRQSLGQGLEFLIYFQGNSAPDKSGLPSDRFSAERTGGSVSTLTIQRTQQEDSAVYLCASSYLAGEGAEQYFGPGTRLTVT.

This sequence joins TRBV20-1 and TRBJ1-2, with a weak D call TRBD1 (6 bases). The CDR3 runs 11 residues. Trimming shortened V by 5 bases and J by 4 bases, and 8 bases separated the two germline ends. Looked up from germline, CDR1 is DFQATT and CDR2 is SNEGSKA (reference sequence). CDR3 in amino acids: CSADRSYGYTF. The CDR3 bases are TGCAGTGCTGACAGGAGCTATGGCTACACCTTC.

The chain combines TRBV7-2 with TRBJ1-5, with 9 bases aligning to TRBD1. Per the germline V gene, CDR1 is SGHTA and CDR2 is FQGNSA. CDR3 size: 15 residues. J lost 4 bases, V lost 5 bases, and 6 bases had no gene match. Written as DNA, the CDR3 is TGTGCCAGCAGCGGCGAGACAGGGGGTAATCAGCCCCAGCATTTT. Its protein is CASSGETGGNQPQHF.

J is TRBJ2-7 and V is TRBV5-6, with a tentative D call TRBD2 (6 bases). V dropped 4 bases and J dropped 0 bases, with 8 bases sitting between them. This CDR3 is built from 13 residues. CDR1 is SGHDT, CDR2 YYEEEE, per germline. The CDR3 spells CASSKTSSYEQYF. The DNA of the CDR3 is TGTGCCAGCAGCAAGACTAGCTCCTACGAGCAGTACTTC.

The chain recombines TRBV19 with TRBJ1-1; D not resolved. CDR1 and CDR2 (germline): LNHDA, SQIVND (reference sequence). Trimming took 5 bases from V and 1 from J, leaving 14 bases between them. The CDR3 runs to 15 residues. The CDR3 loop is CASSDPGFGNTEAFF. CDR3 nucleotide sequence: TGTGCCAGTAGTGACCCGGGATTTGGGAACACTGAAGCTTTCTTT.

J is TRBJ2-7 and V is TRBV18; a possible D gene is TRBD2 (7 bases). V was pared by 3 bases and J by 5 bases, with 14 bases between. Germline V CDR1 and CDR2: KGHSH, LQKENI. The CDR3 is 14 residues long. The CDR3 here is CASSPGGGLNEQYF. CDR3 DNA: TGTGCCAGCTCACCTGGGGGGGGGCTAAACGAGCAGTACTTC.

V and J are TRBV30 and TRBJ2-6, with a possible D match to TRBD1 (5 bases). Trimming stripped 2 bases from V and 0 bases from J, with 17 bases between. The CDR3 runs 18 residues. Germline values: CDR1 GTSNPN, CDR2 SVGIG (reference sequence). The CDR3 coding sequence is TGTGCCTGGAGTTCGGCGCGACAGTTCTACTCTGGGGCCAACGTCCTGACTTTC. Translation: CAWSSARQFYSGANVLTF.

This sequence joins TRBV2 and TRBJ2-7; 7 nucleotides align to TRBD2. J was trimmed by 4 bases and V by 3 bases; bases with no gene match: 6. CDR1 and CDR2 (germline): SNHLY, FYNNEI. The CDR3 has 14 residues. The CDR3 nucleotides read TGTGCCAGCAGTGATCACGGGGGGACGTACGAGCAGTACTTC. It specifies CASSDHGGTYEQYF.

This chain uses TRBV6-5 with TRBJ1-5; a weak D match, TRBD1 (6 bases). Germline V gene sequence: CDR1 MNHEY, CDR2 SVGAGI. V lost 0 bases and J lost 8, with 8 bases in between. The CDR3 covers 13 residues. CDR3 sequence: CASSYSRQEPQHF. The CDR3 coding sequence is TGTGCCAGCAGTTACTCACGACAGGAGCCCCAGCATTTT.

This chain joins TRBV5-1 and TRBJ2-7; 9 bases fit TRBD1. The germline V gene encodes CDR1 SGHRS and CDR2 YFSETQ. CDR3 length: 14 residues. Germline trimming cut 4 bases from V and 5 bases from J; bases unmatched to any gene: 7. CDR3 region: CASSIRDRAHEQYF. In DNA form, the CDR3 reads TGCGCCAGCAGCATCCGGGACAGGGCCCACGAGCAGTACTTC.

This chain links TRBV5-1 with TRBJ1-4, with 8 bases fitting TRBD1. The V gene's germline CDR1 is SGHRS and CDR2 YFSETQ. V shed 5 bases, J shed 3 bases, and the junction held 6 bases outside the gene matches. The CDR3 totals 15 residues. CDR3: CASSPDRGPNEKLFF. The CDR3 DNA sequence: TGCGCCAGCAGTCCCGACAGGGGCCCTAATGAAAAACTGTTTTTT. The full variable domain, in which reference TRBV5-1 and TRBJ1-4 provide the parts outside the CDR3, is KAGVTQTPRYLIKTRGQQVTLSCSPISGHRSVSWYQQTPGQGLQFLFEYFSETQRNKGNFPGRFSGRQFSNSRSEMNVSTLELGDSALYLCASSPDRGPNEKLFFGSGTQLSVL.

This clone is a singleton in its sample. CDR3 sequence: CASSLDGSTLNEQFF. The DNA of the CDR3 is TGTGCCAGCAGCTTAGACGGGAGTACCCTCAATGAGCAGTTCTTC. This chain connects TRBV7-3 to TRBJ2-1, with D possibly being TRBD2 (6 bases). V was pared by 2 bases and J by 6 bases, with 14 bases between. In germline, CDR1 is SGHTA, CDR2 FQGTGA. The CDR3 has 15 residues. Full variable domain (rest looked up from reference TRBV7-3 and TRBJ2-1): GAGVSQTPSNKVTEKGKYVELRCDPISGHTALYWYRQSLGQGPEFLIYFQGTGAADDSGLPNDRFFAVRPEGSVSTLKIQRTERGDSAVYLCASSLDGSTLNEQFFGPGTRLTVL.

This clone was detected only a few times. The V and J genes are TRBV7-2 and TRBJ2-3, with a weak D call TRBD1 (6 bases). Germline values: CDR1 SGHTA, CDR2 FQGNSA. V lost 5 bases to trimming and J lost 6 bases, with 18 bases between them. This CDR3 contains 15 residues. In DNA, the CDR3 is TGTGCCAGCAGCCTGGGACACTCCGGGACGGATACGCAGTATTTT. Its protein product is CASSLGHSGTDTQYF.